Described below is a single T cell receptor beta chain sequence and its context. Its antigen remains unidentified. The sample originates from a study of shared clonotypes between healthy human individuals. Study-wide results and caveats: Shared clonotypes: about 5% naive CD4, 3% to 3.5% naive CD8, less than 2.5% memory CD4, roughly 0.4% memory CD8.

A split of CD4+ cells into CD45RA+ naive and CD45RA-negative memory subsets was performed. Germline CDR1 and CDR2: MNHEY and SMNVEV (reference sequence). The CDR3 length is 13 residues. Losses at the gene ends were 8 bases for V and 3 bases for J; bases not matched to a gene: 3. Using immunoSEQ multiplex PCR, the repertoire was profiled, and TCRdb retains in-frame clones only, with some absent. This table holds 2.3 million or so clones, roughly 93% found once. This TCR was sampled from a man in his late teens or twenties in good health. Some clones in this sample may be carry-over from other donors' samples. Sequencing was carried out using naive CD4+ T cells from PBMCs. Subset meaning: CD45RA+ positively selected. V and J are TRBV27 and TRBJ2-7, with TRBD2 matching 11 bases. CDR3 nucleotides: TGTGCCAGCCGGACTAGCGGGCACTACGAGCAGTACTTC. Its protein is CASRTSGHYEQYF.